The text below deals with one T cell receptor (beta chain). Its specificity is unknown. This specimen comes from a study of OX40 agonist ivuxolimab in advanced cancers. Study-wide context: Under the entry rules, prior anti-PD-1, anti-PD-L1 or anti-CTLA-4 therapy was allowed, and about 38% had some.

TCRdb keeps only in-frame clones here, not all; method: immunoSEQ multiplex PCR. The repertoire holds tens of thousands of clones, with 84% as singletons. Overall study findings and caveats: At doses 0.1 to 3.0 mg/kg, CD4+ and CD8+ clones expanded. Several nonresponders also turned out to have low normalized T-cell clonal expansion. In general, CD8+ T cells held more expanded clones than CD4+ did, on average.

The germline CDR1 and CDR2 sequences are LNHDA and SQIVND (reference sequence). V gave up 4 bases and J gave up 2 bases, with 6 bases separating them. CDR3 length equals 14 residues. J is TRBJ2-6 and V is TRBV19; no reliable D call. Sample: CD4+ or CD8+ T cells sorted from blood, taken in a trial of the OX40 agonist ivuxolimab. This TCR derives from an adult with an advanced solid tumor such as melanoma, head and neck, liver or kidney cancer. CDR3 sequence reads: CASSTRTGANVLTF. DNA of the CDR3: TGTGCCAGTAGTACCAGGACTGGGGCCAACGTCCTGACTTTC.